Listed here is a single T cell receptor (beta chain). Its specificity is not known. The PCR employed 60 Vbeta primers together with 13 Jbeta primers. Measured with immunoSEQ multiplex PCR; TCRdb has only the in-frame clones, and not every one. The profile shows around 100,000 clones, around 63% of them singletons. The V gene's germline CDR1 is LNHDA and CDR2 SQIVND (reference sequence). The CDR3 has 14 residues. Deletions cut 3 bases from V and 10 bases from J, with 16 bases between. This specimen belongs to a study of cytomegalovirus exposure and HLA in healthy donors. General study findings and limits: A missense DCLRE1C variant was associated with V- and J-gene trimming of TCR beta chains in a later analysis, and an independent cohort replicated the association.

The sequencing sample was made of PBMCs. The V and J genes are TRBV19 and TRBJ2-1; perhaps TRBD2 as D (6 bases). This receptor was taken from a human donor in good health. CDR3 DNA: TGTGCCAGTAGTATGACGGGAGAGGGGAACGAGCAGTTCTTC. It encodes CASSMTGEGNEQFF.